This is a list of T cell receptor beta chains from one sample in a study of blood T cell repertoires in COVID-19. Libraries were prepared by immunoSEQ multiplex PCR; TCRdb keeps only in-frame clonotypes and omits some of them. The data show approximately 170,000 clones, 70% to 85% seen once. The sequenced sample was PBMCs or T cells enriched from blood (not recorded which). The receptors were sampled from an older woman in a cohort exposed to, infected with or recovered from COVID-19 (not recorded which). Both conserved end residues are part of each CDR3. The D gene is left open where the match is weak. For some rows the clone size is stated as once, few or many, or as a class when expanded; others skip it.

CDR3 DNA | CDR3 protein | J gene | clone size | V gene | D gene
TGTGCCAGCAGCTTGGGCGGGAGTGTAACAGATACGCAGTATTTT | CASSLGGSVTDTQYF | TRBJ2-3 | few | TRBV11-3 | TRBD2
TGTGCCAGCAGTCCCCGGATAGGGGGAGAGACCCAGTACTTC | CASSPRIGGETQYF | TRBJ2-5 | NA | TRBV27 | NA
TGTGCCAGCAGCAAACAGGGGGGCACTGAAGCTTTCTTT | CASSKQGGTEAFF | TRBJ1-1 | NA | TRBV11-1 | TRBD1
TGTGCCAGCAGTAGGGCTAGCGGTGCAGATACGCAGTATTTT | CASSRASGADTQYF | TRBJ2-3 | NA | TRBV2 | TRBD2
TGTGCCAGCAGTCATAAGGGGGGGTACAATGAGCAGTTCTTC | CASSHKGGYNEQFF | TRBJ2-1 | NA | TRBV5-4 | NA
TGTGCCAGCTCACCAAGCAACCAAGAGACCCAGTACTTC | CASSPSNQETQYF | TRBJ2-5 | NA | TRBV18 | NA
TGTGCCAGCAAGGGGCGGGAGGGCCAGTACGAGCAGTACTTC | CASKGREGQYEQYF | TRBJ2-7 | NA | TRBV2 | TRBD2
TGTGCCAGCAGCTTAAGTAGCGGGCGGTCCTACAATGAGCAGTTCTTC | CASSLSSGRSYNEQFF | TRBJ2-1 | NA | TRBV11-1 | TRBD2
TGCGCCAGCAGCGTGTCCCTCGCGGGAGTAGAGACCCAGTACTTC | CASSVSLAGVETQYF | TRBJ2-5 | once | TRBV5-1 | TRBD2
TGTGCCAGCAGTTTAGCGGGAGGCACAGATACGCAGTATTTT | CASSLAGGTDTQYF | TRBJ2-3 | once | TRBV27 | TRBD2
TGTGCCAGCAGCGTCGGGGGTTCGACTGGAAACACCATATATTTT | CASSVGGSTGNTIYF | TRBJ1-3 | NA | TRBV9 | NA
TGTGCCAGCAGGCAGCGGGAGGGATACTATGGCTACACCTTC | CASRQREGYYGYTF | TRBJ1-2 | few | TRBV28 | NA
TGTGCCAGCAGCGGGACAGGGGGCACGGGAAACACCATATATTTT | CASSGTGGTGNTIYF | TRBJ1-3 | NA | TRBV2 | TRBD1
TGTGCCAGCAGCTTTGGGGACAGGGGGCTCCAAGAGACCCAGTACTTC | CASSFGDRGLQETQYF | TRBJ2-5 | NA | TRBV7-2 | TRBD1
TGCAGCGTTATAAGGGACAGTTCCTACGAGCAGTACTTC | CSVIRDSSYEQYF | TRBJ2-7 | NA | TRBV29-1 | TRBD1
TGTGCCAGCTCACCACCAGGGGGGGACGACGAGCAGTACTTC | CASSPPGGDDEQYF | TRBJ2-7 | NA | TRBV18 | NA